One sample yielded the 26 T cell receptor beta chains listed below, sequenced in a study of shared clonotypes between healthy human individuals. Repertoires were generated with immunoSEQ multiplex PCR, while TCRdb's copy carries only in-frame clones and drops some. The sample shows millions of clones, about 92% of them seen only once. Sequenced: naive CD4+ T cells from PBMCs. The subset: CD45RA+ positively selected. These receptors originate from a man younger than 35 in good health. Some clones in this sample may be carry-over from other donors' samples.

This chain uses TRBV14 with TRBJ2-2; D is undetermined. The germline V gene encodes CDR1 SGHDN and CDR2 FVKESK. CDR3 size: 13 residues. With 3 bases removed from V and 7 bases from J, the gap between germline ends came to 9 bases. The CDR3 region has the DNA TGTGCCAGCAGCCACCTCGGAGTCGGGGAGCTGTTTTTT. It is translated as CASSHLGVGELFF.

The gene calls are TRBV10-2 and TRBJ2-1; D not resolved. This CDR3 has 12 residues. Germline values: CDR1 WSHSY, CDR2 SAAADI. The V gene lost 6 bases and the J gene lost 4 bases, with 7 bases spanning the gap. This chain's CDR3 is CASRGAYNEQFF. The DNA for the CDR3 is TGCGCCAGCAGAGGAGCGTACAATGAGCAGTTCTTC.

This chain uses TRBV19 with TRBJ2-1; tentative D call: TRBD1 (5 bases). CDR3 size: 14 residues. Trimming removed 3 bases at V and 7 bases at J, with 13 bases between. Germline V gene data show CDR1 as LNHDA and CDR2 as SQIVND (reference sequence). DNA for the CDR3: TGTGCCAGTAGTATTGACAGCCCCCGAAATGAGCAGTTCTTC. It specifies CASSIDSPRNEQFF. The full variable domain, rest sourced from reference TRBV19 and TRBJ2-1, is DGGITQSPKYLFRKEGQNVTLSCEQNLNHDAMYWYRQDPGQGLRLIYYSQIVNDFQKGDIAEGYSVSREKKESFPLTVTSAQKNPTAFYLCASSIDSPRNEQFFGPGTRLTVL.

V usage is TRBV11-3 and J usage is TRBJ2-5; TRBD1 matches 10 bases. CDR1 is SGHNT, CDR2 YENEEA, per germline. This CDR3 comprises 17 residues. The V and J ends lost 2 bases and 1 base, in that order; junction bases with no gene match: 7. CDR3 residues: CASSLNLGQGIQETQYF. For the CDR3, the DNA is TGTGCCAGCAGCTTAAACCTGGGACAGGGGATCCAAGAGACCCAGTACTTC. Using reference TRBV11-3 and TRBJ2-5 for the parts outside the CDR3, the full variable domain is EAGVVQSPRYKIIEKKQPVAFWCNPISGHNTLYWYLQNLGQGPELLIRYENEEAVDDSQLPKDRFSAERLKGVDSTLKIQPAELGDSAVYLCASSLNLGQGIQETQYFGPGTRLLVL.

The J gene is TRBJ2-3, the V gene TRBV5-4; D may be TRBD1 (6 bases). CDR1 and CDR2 (germline): SGHNT, YYREEE (reference sequence). V was clipped by 5 bases and J by 0 bases, with 7 bases between them. The CDR3 has 13 amino acids. CDR3 sequence: CASRGASTDTQYF. The CDR3 DNA is TGTGCCAGCAGGGGGGCTAGCACAGATACGCAGTATTTT.

Comment on this clone: The same CDR3 arises from other DNA sequences in this sample as well. V is TRBV9 and J is TRBJ2-5; D remains ambiguous. This CDR3 is 11 amino acids long. Trimming pared 3 bases from V and 4 bases from J, leaving 4 bases between. Germline assignment: CDR1 SGDLS and CDR2 YYNGEE. CDR3: CASSAAETQYF. In nucleotides, the CDR3 is TGTGCCAGCAGCGCAGCAGAGACCCAGTACTTC.

In the case of this clone: Within the sample, other DNA sequences also encode this same CDR3. This chain connects TRBV7-2 to TRBJ1-2; D is unresolved. The CDR3 contains 13 residues. V shed 1 base and J shed 8 bases, with 11 bases lying between them. The germline gives CDR1 SGHTA, CDR2 FQGNSA. The CDR3 spells CASSLDGSGGYTF. The CDR3 bases are TGTGCCAGCAGCTTAGATGGATCCGGCGGCTACACCTTC. The entire variable domain, with the rest obtained from reference TRBV7-2 and TRBJ1-2, is as follows: GAGVSQSPSNKVTEKGKDVELRCDPISGHTALYWYRQSLGQGLEFLIYFQGNSAPDKSGLPSDRFSAERTGGSVSTLTIQRTQQEDSAVYLCASSLDGSGGYTFGSGTRLTVV.

The genes are TRBV25-1 and TRBJ2-2; 7 bases are a match to TRBD2. With 5 bases clipped from V and 2 bases from J, the junction kept 2 bases outside the gene matches. Per germline, CDR1 MGHDK and CDR2 SYGVNS. The CDR3 has 14 residues. The CDR3 nucleotides read TGTGCCAGCAGTAGGGACTACAACACCGGGGAGCTGTTTTTT. Its translation: CASSRDYNTGELFF. Using reference TRBV25-1 and TRBJ2-2 for the parts outside the CDR3, the full variable domain is EADIYQTPRYLVIGTGKKITLECSQTMGHDKMYWYQQDPGMELHLIHYSYGVNSTEKGDLSSESTVSRIRTEHFPLTLESARPSHTSQYLCASSRDYNTGELFFGEGSRLTVL.

The genes are TRBV7-2 and TRBJ2-2; 7 positions match TRBD2. V was pared by 3 bases and J by 7 bases, with 8 bases of the junction left unmatched. The germline V gene encodes CDR1 SGHTA and CDR2 FQGNSA. This CDR3 spans 15 amino acids. The chain's CDR3 is CASSLGREFIGELFF. The CDR3 DNA reads TGTGCCAGCAGCTTGGGGCGGGAGTTTATCGGGGAGCTGTTTTTT.

The gene calls are TRBV10-2 and TRBJ1-1; perhaps TRBD1 as D (6 bases). Trimming left V 0 bases short and J 5 bases short, with 16 bases between. The CDR3 is 16 residues long. Germline-derived CDR1 and CDR2 are WSHSY and SAAADI. The CDR3 sequence: CASSESNWEGETEAFF. CDR3 sequence (DNA): TGCGCCAGCAGTGAGTCGAATTGGGAGGGGGAGACTGAAGCTTTCTTT.

As to this clone: Other DNA sequences of this sample code for an identical CDR3. This chain uses TRBV5-1 with TRBJ1-1; D unclear. Trimming cost V 4 bases and J 2 bases, with 9 bases left between them. Germline CDR1 SGHRS, CDR2 YFSETQ. The CDR3 is 13 amino acids. The CDR3 DNA reads as TGCGCCAGCAGCGTCCCAGAAAACACTGAAGCTTTCTTT. It translates to CASSVPENTEAFF.

CDR3 loop: CASSIRMGGGYTF. CDR3 DNA: TGTGCCAGCAGCATAAGAATGGGGGGCGGCTACACCTTC. The J gene is TRBJ1-2, the V gene TRBV7-2; tentative D call: TRBD1 (6 bases). Trimming removed 5 bases at V and 8 bases at J, with 15 bases between. This CDR3 comprises 13 residues. Germline V gene lookup returns CDR1 SGHTA and CDR2 FQGNSA.

A note on this clone: This sample includes further DNA sequences coding for the same CDR3. The chain is built from TRBV29-1 and TRBJ2-1; D not resolved. CDR3 length equals 14 residues. Germline assignment: CDR1 SQVTM and CDR2 ANQGSEA. Trimming took 3 bases from V and 0 from J, leaving 9 bases between them. Here the CDR3 reads CSVEGQSSYNEQFF. CDR3 DNA sequence: TGCAGCGTTGAGGGTCAAAGCTCCTACAATGAGCAGTTCTTC.

V is TRBV27 and J is TRBJ1-2; TRBD1 matches at 9 bases. CDR3 length: 16 amino acids. Germline V gene sequence: CDR1 MNHEY, CDR2 SMNVEV (reference sequence). The junction had 10 bases not matched to a gene; V was cut back by 6 bases and J by 2 bases. This CDR3 reads CASSLLYRGRNYGYTF. The CDR3 DNA reads TGTGCCAGCAGCTTACTTTACAGGGGGCGGAACTATGGCTACACCTTC.

This clone appeared a single time. This chain uses TRBV5-1 with TRBJ1-2; perhaps TRBD1 as D (5 bases). The CDR3 has 15 amino acids. Germline V gene data show CDR1 as SGHRS and CDR2 as YFSETQ. V lost 4 bases, J lost 2 bases, and 15 bases lay in between. The DNA of the CDR3 is TGCGCCAGCAGCCCGACGGTGGGGGTCAACTATGGCTACACCTTC. Its translation: CASSPTVGVNYGYTF.

The V gene is TRBV19, the J gene TRBJ2-7; D gene unclear. This CDR3 comprises 14 residues. V dropped 4 bases and J dropped 1 base, with 11 bases sitting between them. CDR1 is LNHDA and CDR2 is SQIVND in the germline V gene (reference sequence). The CDR3 DNA reads as TGTGCCAGTAGTAGAGCAGCCCTTTCCTACGAGCAGTACTTC. Amino acids: CASSRAALSYEQYF.

As concerns this clone: This CDR3 is also generated by other DNA sequences in the sample. The J gene is TRBJ2-1, the V gene TRBV5-1; TRBD1 matches at 7 bases. Trimming at V came to 0 bases and at J to 3 bases, leaving 3 bases not matched to a gene. The CDR3 loop spans 15 amino acids. Per the germline V gene, CDR1 is SGHRS and CDR2 is YFSETQ. The CDR3 DNA is TGCGCCAGCAGCTTGGACGGGGACAGCTACAATGAGCAGTTCTTC. Its translation: CASSLDGDSYNEQFF.

This chain joins TRBV7-8 and TRBJ2-2; TRBD2 matches at 10 bases. Germline CDR1 reads SGHVS; CDR2 reads FQNEAQ. CDR3 length: 15 amino acids. Losses at the gene ends were 5 bases for V and 2 bases for J; bases not matched to a gene: 2. The chain's CDR3 is CASSILAGNTGELFF. The CDR3, as DNA: TGTGCCAGCAGCATACTAGCGGGAAACACCGGGGAGCTGTTTTTT.

The chain employs TRBV25-1 and TRBJ1-4; 8 bases line up with TRBD1. With V trimmed by 4 bases and J by 8 bases, 6 bases remained unmatched. The CDR3 runs to 14 residues. Germline assignment: CDR1 MGHDK and CDR2 SYGVNS. CDR3 bases: TGTGCCAGCAGTGGATACAGACAGGGGGAAAAACTGTTTTTT. Its protein product is CASSGYRQGEKLFF.

The chain couples TRBV28 to TRBJ2-7; perhaps TRBD1 as D (6 bases). This CDR3 has 15 amino acids. Deletions cut 6 bases from V and 3 bases from J, with 18 bases between. Germline V gene data show CDR1 as MDHEN and CDR2 as SYDVKM. Here the CDR3 DNA reads TGTGCCAGCAGCGTTGCGCCTCGAGGGGGCTACGAGCAGTACTTC. This encodes CASSVAPRGGYEQYF. Variable domain in full (rest from reference TRBV28 and TRBJ2-7): DVKVTQSSRYLVKRTGEKVFLECVQDMDHENMFWYRQDPGLGLRLIYFSYDVKMKEKGDIPEGYSVSREKKERFSLILESASTNQTSMYLCASSVAPRGGYEQYFGPGTRLTVT.

The chain couples TRBV11-3 to TRBJ2-7, with D possibly matching TRBD2 (7 bases). The germline CDR1 and CDR2 sequences are SGHNT and YENEEA. The V end was cut by 5 bases, the J end by 6 bases, with 17 bases between. This CDR3 is built from 14 residues. CDR3 sequence: CASSRGASGGEQYF. The CDR3 bases are TGTGCCAGCAGCCGGGGGGCTAGCGGAGGCGAGCAGTACTTC.

CDR3 region: CASSLAYEQYF. The CDR3 DNA follows: TGTGCCAGCAGCCTGGCCTACGAGCAGTACTTC. The V and J genes are TRBV5-4 and TRBJ2-7, with D hard to call. The V gene's germline CDR1 is SGHNT and CDR2 YYREEE (reference sequence). CDR3 length equals 11 residues. The V gene lost 4 bases and the J gene lost 2 bases, with 4 bases spanning the gap.

V and J are TRBV15 and TRBJ1-6, with TRBD1 identical over 8 bases. The length of the CDR3 is 14 residues. Looked up from germline, CDR1 is LNHNV and CDR2 is YYDKDF (reference sequence). The ends lost 3 bases at V and 8 bases at J; junction bases unmatched: 3. CDR3 DNA sequence: TGTGCCACCAGCAGGGGACAGGTGGATTCACCCCTCCACTTT. This codes for CATSRGQVDSPLHF. Full variable domain (outside the CDR3, taken from reference TRBV15 and TRBJ1-6): DAMVIQNPRYQVTQFGKPVTLSCSQTLNHNVMYWYQQKSSQAPKLLFHYYDKDFNNEADTPDNFQSRRPNTSFCFLDIRSPGLGDTAMYLCATSRGQVDSPLHFGNGTRLTVT.

This clone has a single count. The V and J genes are TRBV5-4 and TRBJ2-3; D ambiguous. This CDR3 comprises 16 residues. The germline V gene encodes CDR1 SGHNT and CDR2 YYREEE (reference sequence). V was pared by 3 bases and J by 1 base, with 15 bases between. The CDR3: CASSSFEVPGTDTQYF. CDR3 bases: TGTGCCAGCAGCTCGTTTGAGGTGCCTGGCACAGATACGCAGTATTTT.

The chain has TRBV9 and TRBJ1-3; 10 bases are a match to TRBD1. The germline V gene has CDR1 SGDLS and CDR2 YYNGEE. The CDR3 runs to 17 residues. Trimming removed 3 bases from V and 2 bases from J; junction bases left unmatched: 8. The CDR3 nucleotides read TGTGCCAGCAGCGGACAGGGGGCGCGAGGCACTGGAAACACCATATATTTT. It translates to CASSGQGARGTGNTIYF.

V usage is TRBV18 and J usage is TRBJ2-6; either TRBD1 or TRBD2 may fit D (6 bases each). The V and J ends lost 0 bases and 1 base respectively, with 13 bases between them. There are 18 residues in the CDR3. Germline V CDR1 and CDR2: KGHSH, LQKENI. Here the CDR3 reads CASSPPSQGRSGANVLTF. DNA of the CDR3: TGTGCCAGCTCACCACCGAGTCAGGGGAGGTCTGGGGCCAACGTCCTGACTTTC. Filled out from reference TRBV18 and TRBJ2-6, the complete variable domain reads NAGVMQNPRHLVRRRGQEARLRCSPMKGHSHVYWYRQLPEEGLKFMVYLQKENIIDESGMPKERFSAEFPKEGPSILRIQQVVRGDSAAYFCASSPPSQGRSGANVLTFGAGSRLTVL.